These 8 T cell receptor beta chains originate from one sample sequenced in a study of early T cells in non-severe SARS-CoV-2 infection. TCRdb re-analysed the 5' RACE reads in MiXCR, keeping a single row per CDR3 protein. The table lists more than 20,000 distinct CDR3 sequences, around 4% of them singletons. The specimen sequenced was whole blood. The receptors originated from an adult who was a healthcare worker with PCR-confirmed SARS-CoV-2 infection or an uninfected control (not recorded which).

This clonotype was counted at least ten times. This rearrangement joins TRBV28 to TRBJ2-7; 7 bases are shared with TRBD2. From germline, CDR1 is MDHEN and CDR2 SYDVKM. Unmatched junction bases numbered 5, after V lost 0 bases and J lost 0 bases. This CDR3 is 16 amino acids long. This CDR3 is CASSLWASGLSYEQYF. The CDR3 region has the DNA TGTGCCAGCAGTTTATGGGCTAGCGGCCTCTCCTACGAGCAGTACTTC.

There are a few counts of this clonotype. The chain employs TRBV5-1 and TRBJ2-7; 7 bases are a match to TRBD1. The germline V gene encodes CDR1 SGHRS and CDR2 YFSETQ. V lost 2 bases, J lost 7 bases, and 9 bases stayed unmatched. The CDR3 spans 14 residues. CDR3 loop: CASSLQDPRGEQYF. The CDR3 DNA is TGCGCCAGCAGCTTACAGGACCCCAGGGGGGAGCAGTACTTC.

This clonotype was recorded at least ten times. This chain connects TRBV20-1 to TRBJ1-6; possible D gene TRBD1, 5 bases. With 1 base removed from V and 10 bases from J, the gap between germline ends came to 11 bases. Germline V gives CDR1 DFQATT, CDR2 SNEGSKA (reference sequence). The CDR3 totals 13 residues. CDR3 coding DNA: TGCAGTGCTAGAGTTTATGAGGGGTCACCCCTCCACTTT. Its translation is CSARVYEGSPLHF.

This clonotype has at least ten counts. The chain combines TRBV20-1 with TRBJ2-3; D ambiguous. CDR3 size: 13 residues. CDR1 DFQATT and CDR2 SNEGSKA come from the germline V gene (reference sequence). V was clipped by 6 bases and J by 1 base, with 11 bases between them. The CDR3 loop reads CSATSVRTDTQYF. The CDR3 DNA reads TGCAGTGCGACGAGCGTGCGCACAGATACGCAGTATTTT.

This clonotype came up many times. V and J are TRBV20-1 and TRBJ1-4, with D uncertain. V was clipped by 3 bases and J by 7 bases, with 15 bases between them. The germline V gene has CDR1 DFQATT and CDR2 SNEGSKA (reference sequence). The CDR3 totals 14 residues. CDR3 bases: TGCAGTGCTAGCCCCCGCACGGGAGCTGAAAAACTGTTTTTT. It specifies CSASPRTGAEKLFF.

The V call is TRBV30, the J call TRBJ2-5, with D unresolved. This CDR3 has 12 residues. From germline, CDR1 is GTSNPN and CDR2 SVGIG (reference sequence). The V and J ends lost 8 bases and 7 bases respectively, with 17 bases between them. The CDR3 is CATALYVGTQYF. DNA of the CDR3: TGTGCCACCGCGCTTTATGTAGGGACCCAGTACTTC.

This clonotype has a count of ten or more. CDR3: CSARDRTSGSLSYEQYF. CDR3 DNA: TGCAGTGCTAGAGATCGGACTAGCGGGAGTCTTTCCTACGAGCAGTACTTC. The chain employs TRBV20-1 and TRBJ2-7; 13 bases are a match to TRBD2. Trimming took 0 bases from V and 1 from J; bases not matched to a gene: 6. Germline CDR1 DFQATT, CDR2 SNEGSKA (reference sequence). The CDR3 covers 17 residues.

About this clonotype: This could be a read error, since a much larger clone is one nucleotide away. The chain joins TRBV5-6 to TRBJ2-3; D gene uncertain. Trimming removed 3 bases from V and 5 bases from J, with 4 bases in between. Germline CDR1 reads SGHDT; CDR2 reads YYEEEE. CDR3 length: 11 amino acids. The CDR3 nucleotides read TGTGCCAGCAGCTCGAAAGATACGCAGTATTTT. Its protein product is CASSSKDTQYF.